These 14 T cell receptor beta chains came from one sample sequenced in a study of blood T cell repertoires in COVID-19. The assay was immunoSEQ multiplex PCR, and TCRdb's table has in-frame clones only and misses some. The sample consists of 45,000 to 50,000 clones, over 70% of them appearing once. Sequencing used peripheral blood. Every receptor here comes from a man aged 50 to 60 with acute or convalescent COVID-19.

This chain uses TRBV28 with TRBJ1-5; possibly TRBD1 for D (6 bases). The V end was cut by 5 bases, the J end by 4 bases, with 12 bases between. The CDR3 has 14 residues. In germline, CDR1 is MDHEN, CDR2 SYDVKM. CDR3 nucleotides: TGTGCCAGCAGTAAGGGGGGGATGAATCAGCCCCAGCATTTT. It is translated as CASSKGGMNQPQHF.

The chain uses TRBV24-1 and TRBJ2-5, with TRBD2 matching over 13 bases. The CDR3 has 16 amino acids. CDR1 KGHDR and CDR2 SFDVKD come from the germline V gene. J was trimmed by 5 bases and V by 2 bases; bases with no gene match: 4. The chain's CDR3 is CATSDYGLAGDETQYF. CDR3 nucleotide sequence: TGTGCCACCAGTGATTATGGACTAGCGGGAGATGAGACCCAGTACTTC.

The CDR3 here is CASTTTGAYTDTQYF. For the CDR3, the DNA is TGTGCCAGTACTACGACAGGGGCTTACACAGATACGCAGTATTTT. This chain joins TRBV19 and TRBJ2-3; TRBD1 matches 8 bases. V gave up 7 bases and J gave up 2 bases; unmatched junction bases: 8. From germline, CDR1 is LNHDA and CDR2 SQIVND (reference sequence). This CDR3 has 15 amino acids.

The rearrangement uses TRBV9 and TRBJ1-2; 9 nucleotides agree with TRBD1. Germline values: CDR1 SGDLS, CDR2 YYNGEE. J lost 2 bases, V lost 3 bases, and 5 bases had no gene match. This CDR3 spans 15 amino acids. The CDR3 here is CASSGPGQGNYGYTF. The DNA of the CDR3 is TGTGCCAGCAGCGGACCGGGACAGGGAAACTATGGCTACACCTTC. Using reference TRBV9 and TRBJ1-2 for the parts outside the CDR3, the full variable domain is DSGVTQTPKHLITATGQRVTLRCSPRSGDLSVYWYQQSLDQGLQFLIQYYNGEERAKGNILERFSAQQFPDLHSELNLSSLELGDSALYFCASSGPGQGNYGYTFGSGTRLTVV.

V gene TRBV12-5 combines with J gene TRBJ2-1; TRBD2 agrees at 9 bases. Germline trimming cut 4 bases from V and 3 bases from J; bases unmatched to any gene: 10. Germline V lookup: CDR1 LGHNT, CDR2 FRNRAP. The CDR3 covers 17 residues. The CDR3 DNA sequence: TGTGCTAGTGGTTCCCCTCTAAGCGGGGGGCTCTACAATGAGCAGTTCTTC. Its protein is CASGSPLSGGLYNEQFF.

The genes are TRBV28 and TRBJ2-1, with TRBD2 matching over 7 bases. Germline V gene lookup returns CDR1 MDHEN and CDR2 SYDVKM. CDR3 size: 14 residues. The junction had 6 bases not matched to a gene; V was cut back by 3 bases and J by 7 bases. CDR3 residues: CASSFGGSLNEQFF. The CDR3, as DNA: TGTGCCAGCAGTTTTGGCGGGAGTTTGAATGAGCAGTTCTTC.

The chain employs TRBV6-2 or TRBV6-3 and TRBJ2-1; 11 bases are shared with TRBD2. The CDR3 covers 18 residues. Per germline, CDR1 MNHEY and CDR2 SVGEGT. The ends lost 2 bases at V and 0 bases at J; junction bases unmatched: 6. CDR3 DNA: TGTGCCAGCAGTTACGTAGCGGGAGGGAAGGGCTCCTACAATGAGCAGTTCTTC. This sequence encodes CASSYVAGGKGSYNEQFF.

The rearrangement links TRBV14 to TRBJ1-2; D is unclear. Per the germline V gene, CDR1 is SGHDN and CDR2 is FVKESK. Trimming cost V 0 bases and J 5 bases, with 7 bases left between them. The CDR3 length is 13 residues. CDR3 in amino acids: CASSQEEAYGYTF. As DNA, the CDR3 is TGTGCCAGCAGCCAAGAAGAGGCATATGGCTACACCTTC.

This chain uses TRBV6-5 with TRBJ2-7; weak D call: TRBD1 (6 bases). From germline, CDR1 is MNHEY and CDR2 SVGAGI. The ends were cut back, 6 bases at V and 2 bases at J, with 14 bases in the middle. The CDR3 spans 14 residues. The CDR3: CASRISQGTYEQYF. CDR3 sequence (DNA): TGTGCCAGCAGAATCTCACAGGGCACCTACGAGCAGTACTTC.

As DNA, the CDR3 is TGTGCCAGCAGCGTAGGAACAGGGGGAGGCACTGAAGCTTTCTTT. It specifies CASSVGTGGGTEAFF. The rearrangement links TRBV9 to TRBJ1-1; 8 bases are shared with TRBD1. The J segment lost 4 bases and the V segment lost 0 bases, leaving 5 bases of the junction unmatched. CDR1 is SGDLS and CDR2 is YYNGEE in the germline V gene. The CDR3 extends over 15 amino acids.

This clone appeared a single time. The V and J genes are TRBV2 and TRBJ1-1, with 9 nucleotides matching TRBD1. After removal of 7 bases from V and 4 bases from J, the junction contained 13 bases not matched to a gene. The germline V gene encodes CDR1 SNHLY and CDR2 FYNNEI. The CDR3 runs 16 residues. CDR3 nucleotides: TGTGCCAGCATCGCCGGGACAGGGTTTTTTCGCACTGAAGCTTTCTTT. This encodes CASIAGTGFFRTEAFF.

This clone appeared a single time. The chain carries TRBV5-1 and TRBJ1-1, with 7 positions matching TRBD1. Unmatched junction bases numbered 8, after V lost 0 bases and J lost 0 bases. Germline lookup yields CDR1 SGHRS and CDR2 YFSETQ. The CDR3 contains 17 residues. The CDR3 here is CASSLARGSLMNTEAFF. The CDR3 region has the DNA TGCGCCAGCAGCTTGGCCAGGGGGAGTCTTATGAACACTGAAGCTTTCTTT.

The CDR3 coding sequence is TGCGCCAGCAGCCCCGGACTAGGCACAGATACGCAGTATTTT. Amino acids: CASSPGLGTDTQYF. The chain employs TRBV4-1 and TRBJ2-3; TRBD2 aligns across 7 bases. Germline assignment: CDR1 MGHRA and CDR2 YSYEKL. After removal of 4 bases from V and 1 base from J, the junction contained 2 bases not matched to a gene. The CDR3 loop spans 14 amino acids.

The J gene is TRBJ2-4, the V gene TRBV29-1; D not certain. The germline V and J ends were trimmed by 4 bases and 2 bases, with 9 bases remaining between them. The CDR3 length is 13 residues. CDR1 is SQVTM, CDR2 ANQGSEA, per germline. CDR3 amino acids: CSVAAVTKNIQYF. In DNA form, the CDR3 reads TGCAGCGTTGCTGCGGTAACCAAAAACATTCAGTACTTC.